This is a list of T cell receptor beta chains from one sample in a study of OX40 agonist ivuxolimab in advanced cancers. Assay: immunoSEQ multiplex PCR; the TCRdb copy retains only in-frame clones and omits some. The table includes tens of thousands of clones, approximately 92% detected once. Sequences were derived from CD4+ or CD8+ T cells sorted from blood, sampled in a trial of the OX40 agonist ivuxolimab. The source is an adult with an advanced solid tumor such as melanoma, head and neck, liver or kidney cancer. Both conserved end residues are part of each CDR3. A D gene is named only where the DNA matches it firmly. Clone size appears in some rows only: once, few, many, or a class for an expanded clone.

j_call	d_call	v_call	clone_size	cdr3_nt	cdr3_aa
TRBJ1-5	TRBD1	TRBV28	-	TGTGCCAGCAGTTCACCGGGACAGGGGGGGAATCAGCCCCAGCATTTT	CASSSPGQGGNQPQHF
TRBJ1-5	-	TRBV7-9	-	TGTGCCAGCAGGGGGGCGGGGAGCAATCAGCCCCAGCATTTT	CASRGAGSNQPQHF
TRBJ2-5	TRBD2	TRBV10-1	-	TGCGCCAGCAGTGAGGCCCCTGGCGGGGGGGCCTCGGAGACCCAGTACTTC	CASSEAPGGGASETQYF
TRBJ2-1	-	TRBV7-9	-	TGTGCCAGCAGCCACAGTCGGAGGTACAATGAGCAGTTCTTC	CASSHSRRYNEQFF
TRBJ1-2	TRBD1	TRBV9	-	TGTGCCAGCAGCGTAGACAGGGGTAGTGGCTACACCTTC	CASSVDRGSGYTF
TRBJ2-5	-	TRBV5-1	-	TGCGCCAGCAGCTTGGGCGGGTCCGAGACCCAGTACTTC	CASSLGGSETQYF
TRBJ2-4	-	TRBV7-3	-	TGTGCCAGCAGCTTAGGCCTAGGCGGACTAGCCAAAAACATTCAGTACTTC	CASSLGLGGLAKNIQYF
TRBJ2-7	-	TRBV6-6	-	TGTGCCAGCTCCTCCGAACGGGCAAGACGGTACTTC	CASSSERARRYF
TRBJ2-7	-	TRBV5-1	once	TGCGCCAGCAGCCGTTCTGAGGGAGGATCCTACGAGCAGTACTTC	CASSRSEGGSYEQYF
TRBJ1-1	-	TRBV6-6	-	TGTGCCAGCAGCAAAACGAACACTGAAGCTTTCTTT	CASSKTNTEAFF
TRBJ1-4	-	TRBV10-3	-	TGTGCCATCGGGGGACGGGATAATGAAAAACTGTTTTTT	CAIGGRDNEKLFF
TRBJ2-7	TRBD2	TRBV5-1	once	TGCGCCAGCAGCTTCGCGGGAGGGCCCTCCGAGCAGTACTTC	CASSFAGGPSEQYF
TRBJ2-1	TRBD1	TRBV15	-	TGTGCCACCAGCAGAGCAAGGGACAGGCGATACAATGAGCAGTTCTTC	CATSRARDRRYNEQFF
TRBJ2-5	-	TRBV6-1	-	TGTGCCAGCAGTGAAAGGGGCAGCCAAGAGACCCAGTACTTC	CASSERGSQETQYF
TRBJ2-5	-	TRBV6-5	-	TGTGCCAGCAGGGGGGGAGAGGAGACCCAGTACTTC	CASRGGEETQYF
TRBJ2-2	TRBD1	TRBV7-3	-	TGTGCCAGCAGCTCCTGGACAGGGCTGAACACCGGGGAGCTGTTTTTT	CASSSWTGLNTGELFF